A selection of T cell receptor beta chains follows, all from one sample in a study of T cell responses to AZD1222 COVID-19 vaccine. The assay was immunoSEQ multiplex PCR, and TCRdb's table has in-frame clones only and misses some. This table holds about 130,000 clones, more than 75% found once. Material: peripheral blood, obtained 28 days after the second AZD1222 dose. The receptors here all came from an adult who received the AZD1222 COVID-19 vaccine. Both conserved end residues are part of each CDR3. Each record gives: V gene, J gene, clone size, D gene, CDR3 protein, CDR3 DNA. The D gene is left open where the match is weak. Clone size is stated in some rows and not others, as once, few, many or a class when expanded.

V gene: TRBV7-9; J gene: TRBJ2-2; clone size: -; D gene: TRBD1; CDR3 protein: CASSFGQGNTGELFF; CDR3 DNA: TGTGCCAGCAGCTTCGGACAGGGGAACACCGGGGAGCTGTTTTTT
V gene: TRBV30; J gene: TRBJ2-1; clone size: -; D gene: TRBD2; CDR3 protein: CAWSVTSGRAIEQFF; CDR3 DNA: TGTGCCTGGAGTGTAACTAGCGGGAGGGCCATTGAGCAGTTCTTC
V gene: TRBV7-9; J gene: TRBJ1-2; clone size: -; D gene: -; CDR3 protein: CASSLDSSRDGYTF; CDR3 DNA: TGTGCCAGCAGCTTAGACTCCAGCCGCGATGGCTACACCTTC
V gene: TRBV7-6; J gene: TRBJ2-2; clone size: -; D gene: -; CDR3 protein: CASSPRTGHTGELFF; CDR3 DNA: TGTGCCAGCAGCCCCAGAACAGGGCACACCGGGGAGCTGTTTTTT
V gene: TRBV6-1; J gene: TRBJ2-2; clone size: -; D gene: TRBD2; CDR3 protein: CASSELAGVAGELFF; CDR3 DNA: TGTGCCAGCAGTGAGCTAGCGGGAGTTGCCGGGGAGCTGTTTTTT
V gene: TRBV7-2; J gene: TRBJ2-5; clone size: once; D gene: TRBD2; CDR3 protein: CASSLAGGPVETQYF; CDR3 DNA: TGTGCCAGCAGCTTAGCGGGAGGGCCGGTTGAGACCCAGTACTTC
V gene: TRBV28; J gene: TRBJ1-1; clone size: -; D gene: -; CDR3 protein: CASTVGGANTEAFF; CDR3 DNA: TGTGCCAGCACGGTGGGAGGCGCGAACACTGAAGCTTTCTTT
V gene: TRBV7-9; J gene: TRBJ1-6; clone size: -; D gene: -; CDR3 protein: CASSLAGSPLHF; CDR3 DNA: TGTGCCAGCAGCTTAGCGGGTTCACCCCTCCACTTT
V gene: TRBV19; J gene: TRBJ2-7; clone size: -; D gene: -; CDR3 protein: CASSIRGQQYF; CDR3 DNA: TGTGCCAGTAGTATAAGGGGACAACAGTACTTC
V gene: TRBV5-1; J gene: TRBJ2-1; clone size: -; D gene: TRBD2; CDR3 protein: CASSLMTGGDEQFF; CDR3 DNA: TGCGCCAGCAGCTTGATGACGGGAGGGGATGAGCAGTTCTTC
V gene: TRBV11-1; J gene: TRBJ2-3; clone size: -; D gene: -; CDR3 protein: CASRAGTDTQYF; CDR3 DNA: TGTGCCAGCCGCGCGGGGACAGATACGCAGTATTTT
V gene: TRBV2; J gene: TRBJ2-1; clone size: -; D gene: TRBD2; CDR3 protein: CASSKTSGTFNEQFF; CDR3 DNA: TGTGCCAGCAGCAAGACTAGCGGGACATTCAATGAGCAGTTCTTC
V gene: TRBV19; J gene: TRBJ2-2; clone size: -; D gene: TRBD2; CDR3 protein: CASNVASGRRGAGELFF; CDR3 DNA: TGTGCCAGTAATGTGGCTAGCGGGAGACGGGGTGCCGGGGAGCTGTTTTTT
V gene: TRBV28; J gene: TRBJ1-3; clone size: -; D gene: -; CDR3 protein: CASSFVSGRSGNTIYF; CDR3 DNA: TGTGCCAGCAGTTTTGTATCTGGACGCTCTGGAAACACCATATATTTT
V gene: TRBV27; J gene: TRBJ2-3; clone size: once; D gene: -; CDR3 protein: CASSWFHPRTDTQYF; CDR3 DNA: TGTGCCAGCAGTTGGTTCCATCCCCGCACAGATACGCAGTATTTT
V gene: TRBV19; J gene: TRBJ1-5; clone size: once; D gene: -; CDR3 protein: CASSIIPGQTSNQPQHF; CDR3 DNA: TGTGCCAGTAGTATAATCCCAGGACAAACAAGCAATCAGCCCCAGCATTTT
V gene: TRBV19; J gene: TRBJ1-1; clone size: -; D gene: TRBD1; CDR3 protein: CASRDRGGNTEAFF; CDR3 DNA: TGTGCCAGTAGGGACAGGGGTGGGAACACTGAAGCTTTCTTT
V gene: TRBV19; J gene: TRBJ1-3; clone size: -; D gene: -; CDR3 protein: CARPNPSSGNTIYF; CDR3 DNA: TGTGCCAGACCCAACCCGAGCTCTGGAAACACCATATATTTT
V gene: TRBV15; J gene: TRBJ1-1; clone size: -; D gene: TRBD1; CDR3 protein: CATSRDRGPNTEAFF; CDR3 DNA: TGTGCCACCAGCAGGGACAGGGGGCCGAACACTGAAGCTTTCTTT
V gene: TRBV4-2; J gene: TRBJ1-4; clone size: -; D gene: -; CDR3 protein: CASSQDRGGGDEKLFF; CDR3 DNA: TGTGCCAGCAGCCAAGATAGGGGAGGCGGGGATGAAAAACTGTTTTTT
V gene: TRBV14; J gene: TRBJ1-2; clone size: -; D gene: -; CDR3 protein: CASSQRGGSNYGYTF; CDR3 DNA: TGTGCCAGCAGCCAAAGGGGAGGGTCGAACTATGGCTACACCTTC
V gene: TRBV5-1; J gene: TRBJ1-1; clone size: -; D gene: -; CDR3 protein: CASSLAGHTEAFF; CDR3 DNA: TGCGCCAGCAGCTTGGCCGGGCACACTGAAGCTTTCTTT
V gene: TRBV5-1; J gene: TRBJ2-7; clone size: -; D gene: TRBD1; CDR3 protein: CASSLVPGTVYEQYF; CDR3 DNA: TGCGCCAGCAGCTTGGTTCCCGGGACAGTCTACGAGCAGTACTTC
V gene: TRBV10-3; J gene: TRBJ1-6; clone size: once; D gene: TRBD1; CDR3 protein: CAISLQGAGNSPLHF; CDR3 DNA: TGTGCCATCAGTTTACAGGGGGCAGGTAATTCACCCCTCCACTTT
V gene: TRBV5-6; J gene: TRBJ1-6; clone size: -; D gene: TRBD1; CDR3 protein: CASSFGQGNSPLHF; CDR3 DNA: TGTGCCAGCAGCTTCGGACAGGGCAATTCACCCCTCCACTTT
V gene: TRBV5-1; J gene: TRBJ1-1; clone size: -; D gene: -; CDR3 protein: CASSSQVGTEAFF; CDR3 DNA: TGCGCCAGCAGTTCACAGGTAGGCACTGAAGCTTTCTTT
V gene: TRBV28; J gene: TRBJ2-3; clone size: -; D gene: -; CDR3 protein: CASSLMKKSTDTQYF; CDR3 DNA: TGTGCCAGCAGTTTAATGAAGAAGAGCACAGATACGCAGTATTTT
V gene: TRBV7-7; J gene: TRBJ2-5; clone size: once; D gene: -; CDR3 protein: CASSFVDSAGETQYF; CDR3 DNA: TGTGCTAGCAGCTTCGTGGATAGTGCGGGGGAGACCCAGTACTTC
V gene: TRBV20-1; J gene: TRBJ2-5; clone size: -; D gene: -; CDR3 protein: CSANKETQYF; CDR3 DNA: TGCAGTGCTAATAAAGAGACCCAGTACTTC